The T cell receptor (beta chain) described here comes from a study of graft-versus-host responses after intestinal transplantation. General study findings and limits: Individuals carrying graft-donor T cell macrochimerism showed high graft-versus-host to host-versus-graft clonal ratios in allografts. GvH clones were identified in recipient marrow, with some first appearing in ileum or blood.

CFSE-labeled responder cells (about 200,000) were plated with about 200,000 irradiated, violet-dye-labeled stimulator cells. TCRdb keeps only in-frame clones here, not all; method: immunoSEQ multiplex PCR. The sample includes about 3,800 clones, 40% to 50% of them seen just once. V lost 6 bases, J lost 8 bases, and 13 bases lay in between. There are 12 residues in the CDR3. Per germline, CDR1 MNHEY and CDR2 SMNVEV (reference sequence). This chain links TRBV27 with TRBJ1-2, with unresolved D. The TCR sequence derives from a human patient who was an organ donor for intestinal transplantation. This sample comprised alloreactive CD8+ T cells from a mixed lymphocyte reaction culture, obtained before transplantation. The sample's subset: CFSE-low proliferating T cells sorted from approximately 6-day pre-transplant mixed lymphocyte reaction (GvH or HvG direction). The CDR3 spells CASRSRLRGYTF. The DNA of the CDR3 is TGTGCCAGCAGATCCCGTTTGAGGGGCTACACCTTC.